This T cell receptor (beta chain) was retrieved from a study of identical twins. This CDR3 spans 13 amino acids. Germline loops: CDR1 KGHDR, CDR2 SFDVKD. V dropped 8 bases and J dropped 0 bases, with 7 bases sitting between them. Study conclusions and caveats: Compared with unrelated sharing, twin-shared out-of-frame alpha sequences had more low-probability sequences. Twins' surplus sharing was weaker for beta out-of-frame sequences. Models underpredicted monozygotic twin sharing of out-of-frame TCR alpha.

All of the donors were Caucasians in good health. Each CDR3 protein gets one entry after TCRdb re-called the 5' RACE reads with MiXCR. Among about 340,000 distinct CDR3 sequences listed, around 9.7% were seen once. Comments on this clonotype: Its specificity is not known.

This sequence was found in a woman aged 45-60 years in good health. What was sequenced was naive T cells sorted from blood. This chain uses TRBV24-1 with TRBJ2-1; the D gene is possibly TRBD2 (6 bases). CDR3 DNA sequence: TGTGCCACCACCGGGGGCTCCTACAATGAGCAGTTCTTC. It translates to CATTGGSYNEQFF.